This record covers a single T cell receptor (beta chain). This specimen comes from a study of blood T cell repertoires in COVID-19. Background on the study: PBMCs, B-cell-depleted T cells, or T cells provided the cDNA or gDNA that made up the material.

Per the authors' pipeline: Amplified reference gene primers provided the basis for estimating nucleated cell counts. Sequencing was performed with immunoSEQ multiplex PCR; in TCRdb, only in-frame clones are kept and a portion is missing. The D gene and trimming were derived from the DNA, and the V and J assignments and clone size from that table. The sample contains about 240,000 clones, around nine tenths of which appear only once. Per germline, CDR1 SGHDT and CDR2 YYEEEE. V lost 0 bases and J lost 7, with 8 bases in between. This CDR3 contains 14 residues. Recovered status in Cohort 3 required two negative PCRs, clearance, or symptom resolution.

The chain is built from TRBV5-6 and TRBJ1-6; D is ambiguous. This clonotype originated in a woman between 25 and 40 years old who had recovered from COVID-19. The sequencing sample was made of PBMCs or T cells enriched from blood (not recorded which). CDR3 sequence: CASSLAQRNSPLHF. For the CDR3, the DNA is TGTGCCAGCAGCTTGGCCCAACGGAATTCACCCCTCCACTTT.